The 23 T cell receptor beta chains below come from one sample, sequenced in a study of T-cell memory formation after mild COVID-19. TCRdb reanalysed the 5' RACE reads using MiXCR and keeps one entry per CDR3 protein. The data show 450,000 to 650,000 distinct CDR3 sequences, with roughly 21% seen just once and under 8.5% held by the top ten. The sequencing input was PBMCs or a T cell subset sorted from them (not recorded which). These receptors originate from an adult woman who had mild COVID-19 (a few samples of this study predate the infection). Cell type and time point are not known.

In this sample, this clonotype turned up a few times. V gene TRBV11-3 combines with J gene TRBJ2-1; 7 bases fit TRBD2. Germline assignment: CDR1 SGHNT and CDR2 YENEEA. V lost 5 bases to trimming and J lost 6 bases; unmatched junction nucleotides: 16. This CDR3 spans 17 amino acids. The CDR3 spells CASSPRVRTSIVNEQFF. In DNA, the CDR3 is TGTGCCAGCAGCCCTAGGGTTCGGACTAGTATCGTCAATGAGCAGTTCTTC.

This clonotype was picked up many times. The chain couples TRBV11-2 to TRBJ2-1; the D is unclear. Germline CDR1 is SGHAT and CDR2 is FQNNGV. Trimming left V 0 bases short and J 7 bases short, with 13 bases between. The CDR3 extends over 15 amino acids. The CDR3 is CASSLDAQPVNEQFF. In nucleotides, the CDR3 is TGTGCCAGCAGCTTAGACGCTCAACCCGTTAATGAGCAGTTCTTC.

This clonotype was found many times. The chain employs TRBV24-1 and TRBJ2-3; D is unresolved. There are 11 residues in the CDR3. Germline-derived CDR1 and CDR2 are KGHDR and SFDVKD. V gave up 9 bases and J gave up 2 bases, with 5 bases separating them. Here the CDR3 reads CATANTDTQYF. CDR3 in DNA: TGTGCCACCGCCAACACAGATACGCAGTATTTT.

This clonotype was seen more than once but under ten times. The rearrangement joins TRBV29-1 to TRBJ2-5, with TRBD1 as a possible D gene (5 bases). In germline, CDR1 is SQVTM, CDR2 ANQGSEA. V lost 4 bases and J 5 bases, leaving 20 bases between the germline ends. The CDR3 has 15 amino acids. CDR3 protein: CSVGDRALGQETQYF. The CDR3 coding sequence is TGCAGCGTTGGAGACCGGGCCCTGGGGCAGGAGACCCAGTACTTC.

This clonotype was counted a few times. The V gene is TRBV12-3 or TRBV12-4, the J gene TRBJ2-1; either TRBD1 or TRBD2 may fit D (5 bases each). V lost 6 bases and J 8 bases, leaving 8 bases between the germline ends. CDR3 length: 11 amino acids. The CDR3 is CASRSGHEQFF. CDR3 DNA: TGTGCCAGCAGGTCGGGACATGAGCAGTTCTTC.

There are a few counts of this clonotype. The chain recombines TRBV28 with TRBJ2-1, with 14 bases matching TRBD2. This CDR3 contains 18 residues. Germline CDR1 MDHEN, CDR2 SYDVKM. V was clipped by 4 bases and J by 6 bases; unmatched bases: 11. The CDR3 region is CASSYRRLAGGPLNEQFF. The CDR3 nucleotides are TGTGCCAGCAGTTATAGGCGACTAGCGGGAGGGCCCCTCAATGAGCAGTTCTTC.

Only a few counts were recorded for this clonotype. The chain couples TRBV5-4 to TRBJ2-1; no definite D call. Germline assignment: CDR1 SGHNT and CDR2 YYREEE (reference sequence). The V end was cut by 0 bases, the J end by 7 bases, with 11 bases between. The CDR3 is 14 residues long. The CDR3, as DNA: TGTGCCAGCAGCTTGGGCGACGGTGGGAATGAGCAGTTCTTC. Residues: CASSLGDGGNEQFF.

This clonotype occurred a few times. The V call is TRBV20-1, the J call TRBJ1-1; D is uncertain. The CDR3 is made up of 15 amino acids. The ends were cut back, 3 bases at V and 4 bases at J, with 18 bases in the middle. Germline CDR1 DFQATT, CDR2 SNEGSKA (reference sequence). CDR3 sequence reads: CSARPTPSYTTEAFF. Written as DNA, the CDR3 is TGCAGTGCTAGGCCTACCCCCAGTTATACCACTGAAGCTTTCTTT.

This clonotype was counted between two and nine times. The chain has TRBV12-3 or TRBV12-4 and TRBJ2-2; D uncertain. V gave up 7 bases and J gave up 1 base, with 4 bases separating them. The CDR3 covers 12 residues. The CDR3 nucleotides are TGTGCCAGCACCGAGAACACCGGGGAGCTGTTTTTT. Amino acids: CASTENTGELFF.

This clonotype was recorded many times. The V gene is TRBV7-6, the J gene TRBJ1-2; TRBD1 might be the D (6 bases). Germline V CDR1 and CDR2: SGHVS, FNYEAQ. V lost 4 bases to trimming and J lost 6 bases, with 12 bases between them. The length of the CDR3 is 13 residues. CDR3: CASSSTGIDGYTF. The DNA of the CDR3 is TGTGCCAGCAGCTCTACAGGGATTGATGGCTACACCTTC.

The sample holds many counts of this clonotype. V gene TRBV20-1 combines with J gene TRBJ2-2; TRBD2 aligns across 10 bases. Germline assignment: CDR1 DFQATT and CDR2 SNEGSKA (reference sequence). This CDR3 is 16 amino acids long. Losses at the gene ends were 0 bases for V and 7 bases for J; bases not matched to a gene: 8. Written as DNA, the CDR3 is TGCAGTGCTAGAGATCAGAGAGCGGGAGGGTACGGGGAGCTGTTTTTT. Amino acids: CSARDQRAGGYGELFF.

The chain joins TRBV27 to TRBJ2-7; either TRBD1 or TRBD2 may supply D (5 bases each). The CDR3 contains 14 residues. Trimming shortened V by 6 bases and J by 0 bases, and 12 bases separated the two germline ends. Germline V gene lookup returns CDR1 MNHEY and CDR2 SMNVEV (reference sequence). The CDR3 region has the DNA TGTGCCAGCAGGGCCGGGACGGTCTCCTACGAGCAGTACTTC. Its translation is CASRAGTVSYEQYF.

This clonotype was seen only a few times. The CDR3 sequence is CASSLAGGTSADTQYF. The CDR3 nucleotides are TGCGCCAGCAGCTTGGCGGGGGGGACGAGCGCAGATACGCAGTATTTT. The chain links TRBV5-1 to TRBJ2-3; TRBD2 matches 8 bases. Trimming removed 0 bases from V and 4 bases from J; junction bases left unmatched: 7. CDR1 is SGHRS and CDR2 is YFSETQ in the germline V gene. This CDR3 contains 16 residues.

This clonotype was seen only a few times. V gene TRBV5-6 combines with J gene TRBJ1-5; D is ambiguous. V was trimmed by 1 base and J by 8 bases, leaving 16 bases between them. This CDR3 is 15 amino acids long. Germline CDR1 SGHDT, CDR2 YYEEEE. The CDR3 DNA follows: TGTGCCAGCAGCTTGTCAGGAAATGTCCTAAAGCCCCAGCATTTT. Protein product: CASSLSGNVLKPQHF.

CDR3 DNA sequence: TGTGCCAGCAGCCCCGGGACATTAGTTGCTGGGGCCAACGTCCTGACTTTC. Its protein product is CASSPGTLVAGANVLTF. V gene TRBV5-4 combines with J gene TRBJ2-6; D might be TRBD1 (6 bases). The CDR3 is 17 residues long. CDR1 and CDR2 (germline): SGHNT, YYREEE (reference sequence). With 4 bases removed from V and 2 bases from J, the gap between germline ends came to 16 bases.

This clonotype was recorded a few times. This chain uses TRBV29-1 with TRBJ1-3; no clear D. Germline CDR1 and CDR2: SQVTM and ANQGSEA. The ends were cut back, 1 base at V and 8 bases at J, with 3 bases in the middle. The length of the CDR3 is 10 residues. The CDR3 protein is CSVEGDTIYF. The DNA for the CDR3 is TGCAGCGTTGAAGGGGACACCATATATTTT.

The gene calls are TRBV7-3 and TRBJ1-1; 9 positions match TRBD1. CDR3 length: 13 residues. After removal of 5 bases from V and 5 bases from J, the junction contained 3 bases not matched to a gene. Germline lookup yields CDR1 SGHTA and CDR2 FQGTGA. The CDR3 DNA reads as TGTGCCAGCAGCAATGACAGGGGGACTGAAGCTTTCTTT. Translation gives CASSNDRGTEAFF.

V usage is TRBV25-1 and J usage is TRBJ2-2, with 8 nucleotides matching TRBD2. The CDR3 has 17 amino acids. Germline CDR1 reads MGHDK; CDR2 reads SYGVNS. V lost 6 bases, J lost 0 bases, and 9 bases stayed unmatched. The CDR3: CASSDSGLDTNTGELFF. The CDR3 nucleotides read TGTGCCAGCAGCGATTCGGGACTAGATACGAACACCGGGGAGCTGTTTTTT.

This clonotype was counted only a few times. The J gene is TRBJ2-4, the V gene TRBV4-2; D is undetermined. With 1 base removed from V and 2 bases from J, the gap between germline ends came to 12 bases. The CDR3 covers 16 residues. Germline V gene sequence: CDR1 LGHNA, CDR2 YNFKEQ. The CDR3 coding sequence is TGTGCCAGCAGCCAAGCCCCCGACACGTCCAAAAACATTCAGTACTTC. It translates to CASSQAPDTSKNIQYF.

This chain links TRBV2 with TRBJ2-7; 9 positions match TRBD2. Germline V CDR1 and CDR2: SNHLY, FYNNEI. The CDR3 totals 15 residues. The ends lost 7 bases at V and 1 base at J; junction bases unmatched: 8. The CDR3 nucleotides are TGTGCCAGCACGCGGGAGGGGGGCCCATCCTACGAGCAGTACTTC. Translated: CASTREGGPSYEQYF.

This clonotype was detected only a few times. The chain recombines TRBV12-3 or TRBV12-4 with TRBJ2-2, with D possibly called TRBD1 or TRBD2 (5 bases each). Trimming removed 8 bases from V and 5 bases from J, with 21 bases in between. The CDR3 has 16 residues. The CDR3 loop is CASGSEGNRVTGELFF. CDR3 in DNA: TGTGCCAGCGGTTCTGAGGGGAACCGGGTTACCGGGGAGCTGTTTTTT.

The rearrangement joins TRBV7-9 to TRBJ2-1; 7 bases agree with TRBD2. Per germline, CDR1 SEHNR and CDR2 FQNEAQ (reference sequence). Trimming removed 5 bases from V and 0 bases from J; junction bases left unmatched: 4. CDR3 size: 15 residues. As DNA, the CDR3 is TGTGCCAGCAGCCTAGGACTAGGCTCCTACAATGAGCAGTTCTTC. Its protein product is CASSLGLGSYNEQFF.

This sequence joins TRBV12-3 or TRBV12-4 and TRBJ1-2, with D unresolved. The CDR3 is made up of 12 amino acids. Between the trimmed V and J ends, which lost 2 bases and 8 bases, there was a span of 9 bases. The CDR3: CASSLSAYGYTF. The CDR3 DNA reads TGTGCCAGCAGTTTATCAGCTTACGGCTACACCTTC.